Each of the 20 T cell receptor beta chains below was sequenced from the same sample in a study of blood T cell repertoires in COVID-19. Produced via immunoSEQ multiplex PCR; TCRdb's table is partial and in-frame only. The data contain a few hundred thousand clones, over 75% of them singletons. Material for sequencing was peripheral blood. The receptor source for this set is a woman aged 25 to 45 with COVID-19, enrolled during active disease.

The V gene is TRBV27, the J gene TRBJ1-6, with a tentative D call TRBD1 (6 bases). Germline V gene lookup returns CDR1 MNHEY and CDR2 SMNVEV (reference sequence). The CDR3 has 13 amino acids. Trimming removed 5 bases at V and 7 bases at J, with 9 bases between. In DNA form, the CDR3 reads TGTGCCAGCAGTACCAGGGGAAATTCACCCCTCCACTTT. It specifies CASSTRGNSPLHF.

This sequence joins TRBV10-2 and TRBJ1-3; a weak D match, TRBD1 (5 bases). Between the trimmed V and J ends, which lost 3 bases and 8 bases, there was a span of 11 bases. The CDR3 loop spans 13 amino acids. From germline, CDR1 is WSHSY and CDR2 SAAADI. DNA of the CDR3: TGCGCCAGCAGTGATAGGGGAGGACACACCATATATTTT. The encoded protein is CASSDRGGHTIYF.

The chain is built from TRBV5-1 and TRBJ1-2, with TRBD1 as a possible D gene (6 bases). The CDR3 totals 14 residues. Trimming removed 3 bases at V and 6 bases at J, with 15 bases between. Germline CDR1 is SGHRS and CDR2 is YFSETQ. The CDR3 region is CASSSPGRGDGYTF. CDR3 nucleotide sequence: TGCGCCAGCAGCTCCCCGGGCAGGGGCGATGGCTACACCTTC.

This clone has only one observation. V is TRBV4-3 and J is TRBJ2-7, with D perhaps TRBD2 (6 bases). Trimming shortened V by 0 bases and J by 3 bases, and 12 bases separated the two germline ends. Germline CDR1 LGHNA, CDR2 YSLEER. The CDR3 runs to 15 residues. CDR3 in amino acids: CASSQDGGTNYEQYF. Written as DNA, the CDR3 is TGCGCCAGCAGCCAAGATGGCGGGACCAACTACGAGCAGTACTTC.

The chain joins TRBV24-1 to TRBJ2-1, with 8 positions matching TRBD2. CDR3 size: 14 residues. Losses at the gene ends were 9 bases for V and 5 bases for J; bases not matched to a gene: 8. Germline V gives CDR1 KGHDR, CDR2 SFDVKD. The CDR3 coding sequence is TGTGCCACCTTGAGGACTAGCACCAACAATGAGCAGTTCTTC. This encodes CATLRTSTNNEQFF.

This rearrangement joins TRBV28 to TRBJ2-7; 7 bases line up with TRBD2. The CDR3 sequence is 13 residues long. J gave up 0 bases and V 6 bases, and 2 bases lay outside the gene matches. The V gene's germline CDR1 is MDHEN and CDR2 SYDVKM. This CDR3 reads CASRGGSSYEQYF. DNA for the CDR3: TGTGCCAGCAGGGGAGGGAGCTCCTACGAGCAGTACTTC.

The rearrangement links TRBV29-1 to TRBJ1-1; 11 positions agree with TRBD1. Unmatched junction bases numbered 18, after V lost 6 bases and J lost 3 bases. The germline V gene encodes CDR1 SQVTM and CDR2 ANQGSEA. The length of the CDR3 is 18 residues. DNA of the CDR3: TGCAGCGTCCTTTTAGCGGGGACAGGGGGGTTTGGGGACACTGAAGCTTTCTTT. Protein: CSVLLAGTGGFGDTEAFF.

The chain joins TRBV27 to TRBJ2-2; the D gene is possibly TRBD2 (6 bases). The V end lost 3 bases, the J end lost 4 bases, and 15 bases lay between the germline ends. The CDR3 runs 16 residues. Germline lookup yields CDR1 MNHEY and CDR2 SMNVEV (reference sequence). The CDR3 nucleotides are TGTGCCAGCAGTTTCCGCCGGGACTTCCCCACCGGGGAGCTGTTTTTT. Protein: CASSFRRDFPTGELFF.

The V call is TRBV7-2, the J call TRBJ2-3; TRBD2 agrees at 7 bases. The CDR3 is 15 residues long. V shed 6 bases and J 0 bases; nucleotides not matched to a gene: 6. Germline CDR1 and CDR2: SGHTA and FQGNSA. The CDR3 DNA follows: TGTGCCAGCAGGTCTAGCGGCCTTAGCACAGATACGCAGTATTTT. This codes for CASRSSGLSTDTQYF.

With regard to this clone: This may stem from a read error, because a much larger clone lies one nucleotide away. The genes are TRBV7-2 and TRBJ2-1; 13 nucleotides match TRBD2. Germline V lookup: CDR1 SGHTA, CDR2 FQGNSA. V was clipped by 4 bases and J by 5 bases; unmatched bases: 2. This CDR3 has 15 amino acids. In nucleotides, the CDR3 is TGTGCCAGCAGCTCCGGGACTAGCGGGAACAATGAGCAGTTCTTC. This codes for CASSSGTSGNNEQFF.

This chain connects TRBV10-3 to TRBJ1-1, with D tentatively TRBD1 (5 bases). The CDR3 covers 12 residues. V dropped 10 bases and J dropped 6 bases, with 15 bases sitting between them. The germline gives CDR1 ENHRY, CDR2 SYGVKD. The CDR3 DNA sequence: TGTGCCACGGGCTCTAGGGGCCCTGAAGCTTTCTTT. Amino acids: CATGSRGPEAFF.

The chain uses TRBV4-3 and TRBJ1-2; D possibly corresponds to TRBD1 (5 bases). Germline values: CDR1 LGHNA, CDR2 YSLEER. V was shortened by 4 bases and J by 0 bases, with 15 bases between the two germline ends. CDR3 length equals 16 residues. In DNA, the CDR3 is TGCGCCAGCAGCCTGAGCAGGGTAGGGGCTAACTATGGCTACACCTTC. This codes for CASSLSRVGANYGYTF.

The genes are TRBV5-4 and TRBJ2-1; 7 bases fit TRBD2. The CDR3 consists of 16 residues. The ends lost 4 bases at V and 3 bases at J; junction bases unmatched: 10. CDR1 and CDR2 (germline): SGHNT, YYREEE (reference sequence). The DNA for the CDR3 is TGTGCCAGCAGCGCGGAGGCAGCGGGAAACTACAATGAGCAGTTCTTC. Translated, it gives CASSAEAAGNYNEQFF.

This chain uses TRBV5-1 with TRBJ2-1; 10 positions agree with TRBD2. Germline CDR1 and CDR2: SGHRS and YFSETQ. The CDR3 has 15 residues. The V gene end was trimmed by 2 bases and the J gene end by 6 bases; junction bases not matched to a gene: 5. The CDR3 DNA reads as TGCGCCAGCAGCTTTTCCGGGACTAGCGCCAATGAGCAGTTCTTC. Translating gives CASSFSGTSANEQFF.

V is TRBV5-1 and J is TRBJ1-2, with D tentatively TRBD1 (6 bases). Trimming cost V 7 bases and J 4 bases, with 20 bases left between them. Germline CDR1 SGHRS, CDR2 YFSETQ. CDR3 length: 15 residues. The CDR3 spells CASRVSGGEAYGYTF. DNA of the CDR3: TGCGCCAGCCGGGTCTCGGGGGGCGAGGCCTATGGCTACACCTTC.

The chain couples TRBV14 to TRBJ1-1; no clear D gene. The length of the CDR3 is 15 residues. Trimming cost V 8 bases and J 2 bases, with 18 bases left between them. In germline, CDR1 is SGHDN, CDR2 FVKESK. The CDR3 region is CASSKLSGFNTEAFF. CDR3 nucleotides: TGTGCCAGCTCCAAGCTTTCGGGGTTTAACACTGAAGCTTTCTTT.

CDR3 bases: TGTGCCAGTAGTCCCCGACAGGGATCTACTGAAGCTTTCTTT. The encoded protein is CASSPRQGSTEAFF. The V and J genes are TRBV19 and TRBJ1-1, with 7 bases that match TRBD1. J gave up 5 bases and V 5 bases, and 8 bases lay outside the gene matches. The CDR3 loop spans 14 amino acids. Germline V gives CDR1 LNHDA, CDR2 SQIVND (reference sequence).

This clone was observed once. The chain employs TRBV6-1 and TRBJ1-3, with 7 bases that match TRBD1. Germline lookup yields CDR1 MNHNS and CDR2 SASEGT. V lost 6 bases to trimming and J lost 0 bases; unmatched junction nucleotides: 5. CDR3 length: 15 amino acids. CDR3 nucleotides: TGTGCCAGCAGCAGACAGGGATCCTCTGGAAACACCATATATTTT. Translation: CASSRQGSSGNTIYF.

The V and J genes are TRBV9 and TRBJ2-3; 7 nucleotides line up with TRBD1. Germline V gives CDR1 SGDLS, CDR2 YYNGEE. V was pared by 0 bases and J by 5 bases, with 6 bases of the junction left unmatched. This CDR3 has 15 residues. CDR3 sequence reads: CASSVATGQGDTQYF. The CDR3 nucleotides are TGTGCCAGCAGCGTAGCGACAGGGCAGGGAGATACGCAGTATTTT.

J is TRBJ2-1 and V is TRBV11-3; possible D gene TRBD2, 5 bases. V was shortened by 5 bases and J by 0 bases, with 11 bases between the two germline ends. Germline CDR1 and CDR2: SGHNT and YENEEA. CDR3 length: 15 amino acids. The CDR3 region is CASSTEGSSYNEQFF. The CDR3 DNA reads TGTGCCAGCAGCACAGAAGGGAGCTCCTACAATGAGCAGTTCTTC.